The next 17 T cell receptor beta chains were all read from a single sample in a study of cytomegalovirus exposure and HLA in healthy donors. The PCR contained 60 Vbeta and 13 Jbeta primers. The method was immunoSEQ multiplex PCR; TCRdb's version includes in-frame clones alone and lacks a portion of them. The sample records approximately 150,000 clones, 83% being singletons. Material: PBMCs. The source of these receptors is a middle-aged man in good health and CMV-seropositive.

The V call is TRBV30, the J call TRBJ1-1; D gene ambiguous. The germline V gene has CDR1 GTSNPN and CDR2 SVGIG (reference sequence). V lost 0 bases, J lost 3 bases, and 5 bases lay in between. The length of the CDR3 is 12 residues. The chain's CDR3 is CAWSVAHTEAFF. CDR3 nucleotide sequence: TGTGCCTGGAGTGTGGCCCACACTGAAGCTTTCTTT.

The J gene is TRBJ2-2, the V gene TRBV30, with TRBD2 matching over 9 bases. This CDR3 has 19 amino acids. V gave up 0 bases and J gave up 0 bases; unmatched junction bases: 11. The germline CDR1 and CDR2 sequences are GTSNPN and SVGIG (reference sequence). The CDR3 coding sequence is TGTGCCTGGAGTGTACGTCGGCTAGCGGGGATGGCGAACACCGGGGAGCTGTTTTTT. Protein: CAWSVRRLAGMANTGELFF.

CDR3 sequence (DNA): TGTGCCAGCAGCCCAGTAGCGGGAGAAATAGGAGAGACCCAGTACTTC. Translated: CASSPVAGEIGETQYF. This chain links TRBV7-2 with TRBJ2-5; 9 nucleotides match TRBD2. The trim removed 5 bases at V and 4 bases at J, leaving 11 bases unmatched. Germline V CDR1 and CDR2: SGHTA, FQGNSA. The length of the CDR3 is 16 residues.

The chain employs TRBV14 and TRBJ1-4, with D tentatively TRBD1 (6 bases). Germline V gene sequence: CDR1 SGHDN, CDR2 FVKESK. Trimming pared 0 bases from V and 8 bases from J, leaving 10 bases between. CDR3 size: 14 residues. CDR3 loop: CASSQDSRGEKLFF. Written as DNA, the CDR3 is TGTGCCAGCAGCCAAGATAGCAGGGGAGAAAAACTGTTTTTT. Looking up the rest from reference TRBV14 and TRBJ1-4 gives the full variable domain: EAGVTQFPSHSVIEKGQTVTLRCDPISGHDNLYWYRRVMGKEIKFLLHFVKESKQDESGMPNNRFLAERTGGTYSTLKVQPAELEDSGVYFCASSQDSRGEKLFFGSGTQLSVL.

The CDR3 spells CASSVGQGAHNEQFF. The CDR3, as DNA: TGTGCCAGCAGCGTAGGACAGGGGGCACACAATGAGCAGTTCTTC. This chain links TRBV9 with TRBJ2-1, with 10 positions matching TRBD1. CDR3 size: 15 residues. J was trimmed by 5 bases and V by 0 bases; bases with no gene match: 2. In germline, CDR1 is SGDLS, CDR2 YYNGEE.

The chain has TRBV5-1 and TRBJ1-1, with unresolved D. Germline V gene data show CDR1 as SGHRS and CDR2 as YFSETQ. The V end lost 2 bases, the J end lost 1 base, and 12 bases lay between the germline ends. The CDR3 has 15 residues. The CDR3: CASSLLQSGNTEAFF. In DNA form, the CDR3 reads TGCGCCAGCAGCTTACTCCAATCAGGGAACACTGAAGCTTTCTTT.

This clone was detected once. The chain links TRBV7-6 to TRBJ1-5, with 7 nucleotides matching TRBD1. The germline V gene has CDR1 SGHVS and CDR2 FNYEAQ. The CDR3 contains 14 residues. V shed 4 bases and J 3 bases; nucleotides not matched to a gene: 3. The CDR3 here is CASSSQGFNQPQHF. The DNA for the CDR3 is TGTGCCAGCAGCTCACAGGGGTTCAATCAGCCCCAGCATTTT.

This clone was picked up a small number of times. The DNA of the CDR3 is TGTGCCAGCAGCCAAGAGGGTCAGGCGGGGGGGGTACGCAATGAGCAGTTCTTC. Encoded protein: CASSQEGQAGGVRNEQFF. The genes are TRBV4-2 and TRBJ2-1, with 9 bases lining up with TRBD2. The J segment lost 6 bases and the V segment lost 0 bases, leaving 12 bases of the junction unmatched. Germline V gene data show CDR1 as LGHNA and CDR2 as YNFKEQ. This CDR3 contains 18 residues.

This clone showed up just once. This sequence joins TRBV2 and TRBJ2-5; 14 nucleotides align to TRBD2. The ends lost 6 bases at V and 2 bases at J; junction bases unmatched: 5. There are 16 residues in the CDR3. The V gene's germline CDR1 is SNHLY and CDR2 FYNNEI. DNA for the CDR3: TGTGCCAGCAGCGGCGGACTAGCGGGGGGACAAGAGACCCAGTACTTC. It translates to CASSGGLAGGQETQYF.

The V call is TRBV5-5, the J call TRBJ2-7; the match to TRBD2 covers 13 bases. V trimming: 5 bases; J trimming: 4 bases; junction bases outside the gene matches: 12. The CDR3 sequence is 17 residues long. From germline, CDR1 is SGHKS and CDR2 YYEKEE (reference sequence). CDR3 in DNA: TGTGCCAGCAGATGGGGACTAGCGGGACCGGATGCGTACGAGCAGTACTTC. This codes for CASRWGLAGPDAYEQYF.

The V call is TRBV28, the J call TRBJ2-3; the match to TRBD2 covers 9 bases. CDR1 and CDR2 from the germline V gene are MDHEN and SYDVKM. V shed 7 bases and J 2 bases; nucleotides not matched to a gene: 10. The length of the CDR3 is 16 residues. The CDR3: CASTLTGTSHTDTQYF. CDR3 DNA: TGTGCCAGCACCCTAACAGGGACTAGCCACACAGATACGCAGTATTTT.

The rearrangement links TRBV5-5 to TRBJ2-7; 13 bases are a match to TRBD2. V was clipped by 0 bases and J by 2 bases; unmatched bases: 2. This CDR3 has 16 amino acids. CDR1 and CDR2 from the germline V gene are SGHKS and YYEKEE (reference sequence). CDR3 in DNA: TGTGCCAGCAGCTTGGGGACTAGCGGGGGCACCTACGAGCAGTACTTC. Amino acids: CASSLGTSGGTYEQYF.

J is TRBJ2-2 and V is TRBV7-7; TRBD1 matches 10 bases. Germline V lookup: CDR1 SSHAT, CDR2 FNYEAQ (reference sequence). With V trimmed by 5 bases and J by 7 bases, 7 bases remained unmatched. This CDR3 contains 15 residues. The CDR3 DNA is TGTGCCAGCAGCCCTGGACAGGGGGTAATCGGGGAGCTGTTTTTT. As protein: CASSPGQGVIGELFF.

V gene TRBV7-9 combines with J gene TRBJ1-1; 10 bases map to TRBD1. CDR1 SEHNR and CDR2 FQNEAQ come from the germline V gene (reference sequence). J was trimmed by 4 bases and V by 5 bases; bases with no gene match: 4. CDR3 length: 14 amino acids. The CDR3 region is CASSARTGGTEAFF. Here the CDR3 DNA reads TGTGCCAGCAGCGCCCGGACAGGGGGCACTGAAGCTTTCTTT.

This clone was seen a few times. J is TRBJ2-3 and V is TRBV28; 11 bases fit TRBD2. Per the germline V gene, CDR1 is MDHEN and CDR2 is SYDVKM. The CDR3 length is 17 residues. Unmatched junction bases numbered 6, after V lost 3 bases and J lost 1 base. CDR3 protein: CASSLFGLAGRTDTQYF. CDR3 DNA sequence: TGTGCCAGCAGTTTGTTTGGACTAGCGGGCCGCACAGATACGCAGTATTTT.

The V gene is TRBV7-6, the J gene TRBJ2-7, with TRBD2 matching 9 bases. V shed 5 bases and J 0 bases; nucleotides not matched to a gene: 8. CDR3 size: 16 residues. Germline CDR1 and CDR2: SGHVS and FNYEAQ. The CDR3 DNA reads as TGTGCCAGCAGCCTCCGGAGTAGCGGGAGCTCCTACGAGCAGTACTTC. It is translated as CASSLRSSGSSYEQYF.

The CDR3 loop reads CASSQDPASGRGTDTQYF. The CDR3 DNA reads as TGCGCCAGCAGCCAAGATCCCGCTAGCGGGAGAGGCACAGATACGCAGTATTTT. The V gene is TRBV4-1, the J gene TRBJ2-3; TRBD2 agrees at 10 bases. The germline CDR1 and CDR2 sequences are MGHRA and YSYEKL. V shed 0 bases and J 1 base; nucleotides not matched to a gene: 7. CDR3 size: 18 residues.